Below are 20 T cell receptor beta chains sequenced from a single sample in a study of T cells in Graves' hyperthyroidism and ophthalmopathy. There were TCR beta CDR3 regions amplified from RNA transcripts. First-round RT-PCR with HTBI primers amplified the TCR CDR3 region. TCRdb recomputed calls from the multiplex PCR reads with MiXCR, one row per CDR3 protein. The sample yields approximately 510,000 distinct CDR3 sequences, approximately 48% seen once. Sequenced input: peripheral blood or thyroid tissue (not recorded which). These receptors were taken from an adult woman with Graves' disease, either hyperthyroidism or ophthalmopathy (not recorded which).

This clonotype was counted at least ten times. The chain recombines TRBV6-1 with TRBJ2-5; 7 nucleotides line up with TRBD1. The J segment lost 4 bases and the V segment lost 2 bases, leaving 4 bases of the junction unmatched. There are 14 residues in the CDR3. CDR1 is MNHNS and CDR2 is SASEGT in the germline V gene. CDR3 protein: CASSERGLGETQYF. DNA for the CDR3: TGTGCCAGCAGTGAAAGGGGGCTAGGAGAGACCCAGTACTTC.

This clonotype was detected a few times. CDR3 region: CASPPRGQVDYEQYF. CDR3 nucleotide sequence: TGTGCCAGCCCCCCTCGAGGACAAGTGGATTACGAGCAGTACTTC. J is TRBJ2-7 and V is TRBV7-9, with D possibly being TRBD1 (5 bases). The ends were cut back, 8 bases at V and 4 bases at J, with 21 bases in the middle. Germline V CDR1 and CDR2: SEHNR, FQNEAQ (reference sequence). This CDR3 comprises 15 residues.

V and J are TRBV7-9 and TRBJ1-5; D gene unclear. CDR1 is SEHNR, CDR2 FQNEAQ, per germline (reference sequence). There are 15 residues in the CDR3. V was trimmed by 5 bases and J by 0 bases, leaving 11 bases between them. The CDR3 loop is CASSVEKDSNQPQHF. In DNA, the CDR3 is TGTGCCAGCAGCGTAGAAAAGGATAGCAATCAGCCCCAGCATTTT.

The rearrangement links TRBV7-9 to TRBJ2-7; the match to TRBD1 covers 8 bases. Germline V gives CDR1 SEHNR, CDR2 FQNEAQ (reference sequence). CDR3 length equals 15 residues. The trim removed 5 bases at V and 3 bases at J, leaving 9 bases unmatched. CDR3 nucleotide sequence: TGTGCCAGCAGCAGCTACCGGGACAGGAGCTACGAGCAGTACTTC. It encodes CASSSYRDRSYEQYF.

In DNA, the CDR3 is TGCAGTGCTAGAGACGGGGGGCCCTTTAGCGGCTACACCTTC. Protein sequence: CSARDGGPFSGYTF. The chain recombines TRBV20-1 with TRBJ1-2, with D perhaps TRBD1 (6 bases). V lost 0 bases and J lost 8, with 16 bases in between. Germline V lookup: CDR1 DFQATT, CDR2 SNEGSKA (reference sequence). CDR3 length equals 14 residues.

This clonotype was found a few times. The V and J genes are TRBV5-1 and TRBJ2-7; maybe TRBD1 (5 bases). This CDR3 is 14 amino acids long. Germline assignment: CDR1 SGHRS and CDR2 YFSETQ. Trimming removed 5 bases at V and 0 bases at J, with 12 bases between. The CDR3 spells CASRDILRSYEQYF. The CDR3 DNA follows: TGCGCCAGCAGGGACATTCTACGCTCCTACGAGCAGTACTTC.

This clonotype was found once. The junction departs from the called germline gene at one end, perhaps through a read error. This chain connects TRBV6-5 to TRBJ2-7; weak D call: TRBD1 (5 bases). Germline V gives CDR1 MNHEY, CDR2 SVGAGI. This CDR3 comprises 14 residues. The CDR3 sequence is CASRQNRNSYGQYF. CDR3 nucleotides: TGTGCCAGCAGACAAAACAGGAACTCCTACGGGCAGTACTTC.

CDR3 protein: CASSPRRSQETQYF. The CDR3 nucleotides are TGTGCCAGCAGCCCCCGACGGTCCCAAGAGACCCAGTACTTC. The chain employs TRBV7-2 and TRBJ2-5, with D hard to call. The CDR3 totals 14 residues. V was cut by 5 bases and J by 1 base, with 11 bases left in between. Germline V lookup: CDR1 SGHTA, CDR2 FQGNSA.

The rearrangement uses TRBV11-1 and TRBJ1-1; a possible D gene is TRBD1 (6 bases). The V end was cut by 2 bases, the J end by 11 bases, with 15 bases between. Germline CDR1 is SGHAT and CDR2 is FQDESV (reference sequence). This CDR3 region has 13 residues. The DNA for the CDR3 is TGTGCCAGCAGCTTAAAACAGGGTGTAACGGCTTTCTTT. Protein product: CASSLKQGVTAFF.

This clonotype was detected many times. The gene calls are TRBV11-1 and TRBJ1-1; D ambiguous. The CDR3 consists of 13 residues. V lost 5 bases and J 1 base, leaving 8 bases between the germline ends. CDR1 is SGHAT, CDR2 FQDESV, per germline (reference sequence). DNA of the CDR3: TGTGCCAGCAGCCATACAAAGAACACTGAAGCTTTCTTT. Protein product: CASSHTKNTEAFF.

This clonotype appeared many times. CDR3 DNA: TGTGCCAGCACCGCCCTGGCTAGCGGGTGGGAGACCCAGTACTTC. The encoded protein is CASTALASGWETQYF. The chain combines TRBV12-3 or TRBV12-4 with TRBJ2-5; 8 bases are shared with TRBD2. The CDR3 has 15 amino acids. Trimming took 7 bases from V and 5 from J; bases not matched to a gene: 12.

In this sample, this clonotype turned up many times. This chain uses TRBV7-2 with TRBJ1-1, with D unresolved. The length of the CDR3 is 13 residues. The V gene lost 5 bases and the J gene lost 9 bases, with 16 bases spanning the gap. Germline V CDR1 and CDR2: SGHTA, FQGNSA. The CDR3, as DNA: TGTGCCAGCAGCCAGTACCGGACGCTCCAAGCTTTCTTT. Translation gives CASSQYRTLQAFF. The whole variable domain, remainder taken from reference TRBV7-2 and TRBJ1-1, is GAGVSQSPSNKVTEKGKDVELRCDPISGHTALYWYRQSLGQGLEFLIYFQGNSAPDKSGLPSDRFSAERTGGSVSTLTIQRTQQEDSAVYLCASSQYRTLQAFFGQGTRLTVV.

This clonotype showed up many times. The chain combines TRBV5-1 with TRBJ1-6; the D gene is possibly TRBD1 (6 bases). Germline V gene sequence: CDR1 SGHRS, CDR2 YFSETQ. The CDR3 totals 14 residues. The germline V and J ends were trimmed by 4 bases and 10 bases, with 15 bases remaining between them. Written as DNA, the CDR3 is TGCGCCAGCAGCCCACAGGGAGTAAGGTCACCCCTCCACTTT. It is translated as CASSPQGVRSPLHF.

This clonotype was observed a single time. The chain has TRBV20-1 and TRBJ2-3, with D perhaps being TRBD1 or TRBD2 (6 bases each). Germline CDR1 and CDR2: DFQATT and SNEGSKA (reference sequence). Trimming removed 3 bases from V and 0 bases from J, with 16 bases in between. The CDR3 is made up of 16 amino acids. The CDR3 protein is CSASGGRSGSTDTQYF. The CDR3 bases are TGCAGTGCTAGCGGGGGCAGGAGCGGAAGCACAGATACGCAGTATTTT.

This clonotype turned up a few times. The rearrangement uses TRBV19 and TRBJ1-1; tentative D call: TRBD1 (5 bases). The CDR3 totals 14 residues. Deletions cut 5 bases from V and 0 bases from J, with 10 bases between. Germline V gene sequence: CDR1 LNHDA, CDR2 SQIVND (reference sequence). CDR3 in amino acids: CASSRGRLNTEAFF. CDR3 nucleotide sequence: TGTGCCAGTAGTCGGGGGAGGCTGAACACTGAAGCTTTCTTT.

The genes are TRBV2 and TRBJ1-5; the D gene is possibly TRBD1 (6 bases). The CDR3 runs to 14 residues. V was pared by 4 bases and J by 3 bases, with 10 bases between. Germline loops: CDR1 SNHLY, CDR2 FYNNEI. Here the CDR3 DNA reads TGTGCCAGCAGTGGGGGGGACAACAATCAGCCCCAGCATTTT. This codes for CASSGGDNNQPQHF.

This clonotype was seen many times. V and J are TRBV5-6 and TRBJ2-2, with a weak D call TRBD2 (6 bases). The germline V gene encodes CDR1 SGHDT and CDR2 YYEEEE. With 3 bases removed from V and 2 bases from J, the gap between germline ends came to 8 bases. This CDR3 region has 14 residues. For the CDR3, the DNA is TGTGCCAGCAGCTCGGGACTCAACACCGGGGAGCTGTTTTTT. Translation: CASSSGLNTGELFF.

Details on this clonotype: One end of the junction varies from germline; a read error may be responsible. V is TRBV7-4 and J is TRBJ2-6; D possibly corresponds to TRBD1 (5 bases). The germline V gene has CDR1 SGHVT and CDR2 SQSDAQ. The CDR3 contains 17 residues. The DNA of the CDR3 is TGTGCCAGCAGCACCCGGGCCAGCAGCTCTGGGGCCAACGTCCTGGCTTTC. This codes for CASSTRASSSGANVLAF.

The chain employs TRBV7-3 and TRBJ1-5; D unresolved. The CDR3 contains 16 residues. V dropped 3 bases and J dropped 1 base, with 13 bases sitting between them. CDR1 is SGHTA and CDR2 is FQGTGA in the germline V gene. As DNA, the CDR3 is TGTGCCAGCAGCTTGACGGGCGGGATAAGCAATCAGCCCCAGCATTTT. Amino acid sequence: CASSLTGGISNQPQHF.

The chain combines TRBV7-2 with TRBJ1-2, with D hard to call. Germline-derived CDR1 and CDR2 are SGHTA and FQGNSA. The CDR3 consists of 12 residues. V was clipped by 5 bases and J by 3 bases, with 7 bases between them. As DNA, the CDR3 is TGTGCCAGCAGCATGGGAGACTATGGCTACACCTTC. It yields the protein CASSMGDYGYTF. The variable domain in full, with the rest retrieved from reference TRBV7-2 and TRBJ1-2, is GAGVSQSPSNKVTEKGKDVELRCDPISGHTALYWYRQSLGQGLEFLIYFQGNSAPDKSGLPSDRFSAERTGGSVSTLTIQRTQQEDSAVYLCASSMGDYGYTFGSGTRLTVV.